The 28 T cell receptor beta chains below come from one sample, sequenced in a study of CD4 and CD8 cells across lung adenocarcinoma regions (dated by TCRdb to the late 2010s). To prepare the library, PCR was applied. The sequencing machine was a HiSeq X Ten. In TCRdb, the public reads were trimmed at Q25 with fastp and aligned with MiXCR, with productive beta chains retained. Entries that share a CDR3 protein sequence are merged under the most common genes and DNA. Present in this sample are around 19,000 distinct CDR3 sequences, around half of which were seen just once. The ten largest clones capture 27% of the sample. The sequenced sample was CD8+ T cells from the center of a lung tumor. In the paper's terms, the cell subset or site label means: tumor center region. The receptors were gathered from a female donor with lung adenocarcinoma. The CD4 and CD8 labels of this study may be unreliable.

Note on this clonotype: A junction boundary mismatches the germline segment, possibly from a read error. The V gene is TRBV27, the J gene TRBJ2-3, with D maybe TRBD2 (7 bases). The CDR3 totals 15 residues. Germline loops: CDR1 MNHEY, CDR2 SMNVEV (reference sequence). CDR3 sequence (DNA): TGTGCCGGGGCCGGCGGGGGCAGATCCCCAGATACGCAGTATTTC. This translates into CAGAGGGRSPDTQYF.

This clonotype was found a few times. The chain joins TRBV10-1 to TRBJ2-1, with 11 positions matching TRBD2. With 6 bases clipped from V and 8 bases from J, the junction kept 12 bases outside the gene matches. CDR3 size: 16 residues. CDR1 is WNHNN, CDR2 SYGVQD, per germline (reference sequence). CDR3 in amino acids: CASRGQLAGVHYEQFF. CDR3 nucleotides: TGCGCCAGCAGAGGCCAACTAGCGGGAGTCCACTATGAGCAGTTCTTC.

The CDR3 DNA reads TGTGCCAGCAGCCCGTCCGTTCTAGGTAATGCGCAGTACTTC. This sequence encodes CASSPSVLGNAQYF. The V and J genes are TRBV14 and TRBJ2-3; D ambiguous. Near its end, the DNA agrees better with TRBJ2-7, so the J call may be wrong. The V gene's germline CDR1 is SGHDN and CDR2 FVKESK. The CDR3 contains 14 residues.

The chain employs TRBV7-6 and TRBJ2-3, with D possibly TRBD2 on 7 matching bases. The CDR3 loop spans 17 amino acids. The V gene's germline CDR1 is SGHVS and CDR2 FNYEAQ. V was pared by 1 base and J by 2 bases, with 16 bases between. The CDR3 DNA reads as TGTGCCAGCAGCTTAGGTGGCGGGGGCCAAATCACAGATACGCAGTATTTT. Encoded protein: CASSLGGGGQITDTQYF.

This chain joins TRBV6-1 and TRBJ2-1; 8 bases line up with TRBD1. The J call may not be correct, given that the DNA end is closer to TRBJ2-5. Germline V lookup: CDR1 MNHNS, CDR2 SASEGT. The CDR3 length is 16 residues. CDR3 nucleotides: TGTGCCAGCAGTGAAACAATCGGACAGGGCAAAGAGACCCAGTACTTC. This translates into CASSETIGQGKETQYF.

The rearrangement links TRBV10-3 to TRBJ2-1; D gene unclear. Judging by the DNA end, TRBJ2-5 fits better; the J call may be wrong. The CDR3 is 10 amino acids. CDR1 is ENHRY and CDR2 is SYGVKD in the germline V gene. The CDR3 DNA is TGTGCCACCCTTGGGGAGACCCAGTACTTC. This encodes CATLGETQYF.

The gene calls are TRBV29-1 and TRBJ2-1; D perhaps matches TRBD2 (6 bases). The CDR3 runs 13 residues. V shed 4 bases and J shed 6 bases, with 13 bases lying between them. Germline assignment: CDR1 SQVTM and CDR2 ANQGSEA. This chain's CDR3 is CSVASWDSNEQFF. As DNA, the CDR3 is TGCAGCGTTGCTTCATGGGACTCCAATGAGCAGTTCTTC.

The CDR3 loop is CASSQEGTSGTDTQYF. The CDR3 DNA is TGTGCCAGCAGCCAAGAGGGGACTAGCGGCACAGATACGCAGTATTTT. The chain recombines TRBV4-2 with TRBJ2-3, with TRBD2 matching over 10 bases. V shed 0 bases and J 1 base; nucleotides not matched to a gene: 1. The CDR3 is 16 amino acids. Germline values: CDR1 LGHNA, CDR2 YNFKEQ.

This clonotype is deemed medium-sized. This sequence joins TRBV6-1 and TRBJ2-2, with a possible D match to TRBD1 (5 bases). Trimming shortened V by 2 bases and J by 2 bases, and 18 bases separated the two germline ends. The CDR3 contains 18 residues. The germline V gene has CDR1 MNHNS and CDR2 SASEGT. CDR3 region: CASSERGWGNTNTGELFF. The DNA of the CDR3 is TGTGCCAGCAGTGAAAGGGGTTGGGGTAACACAAACACCGGGGAGCTGTTTTTT.

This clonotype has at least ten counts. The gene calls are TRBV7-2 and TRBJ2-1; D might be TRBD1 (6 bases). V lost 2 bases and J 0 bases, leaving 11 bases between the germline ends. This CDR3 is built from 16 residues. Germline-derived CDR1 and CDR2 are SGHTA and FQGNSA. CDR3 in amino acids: CASSLRTGSSYNEQFF. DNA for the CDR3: TGTGCCAGCAGCTTAAGAACAGGGAGCTCCTACAATGAGCAGTTCTTC.

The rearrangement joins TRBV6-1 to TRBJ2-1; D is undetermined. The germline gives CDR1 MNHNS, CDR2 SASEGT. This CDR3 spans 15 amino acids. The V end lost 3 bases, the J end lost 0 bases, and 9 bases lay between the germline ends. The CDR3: CASSEFTSSYNEQFF. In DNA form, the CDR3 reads TGTGCCAGCAGTGAGTTTACCTCCTCCTACAATGAGCAGTTCTTC.

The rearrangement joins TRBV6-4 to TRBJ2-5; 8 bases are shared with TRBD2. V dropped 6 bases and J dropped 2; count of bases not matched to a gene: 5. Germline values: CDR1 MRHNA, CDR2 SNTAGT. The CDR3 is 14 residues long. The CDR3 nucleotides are TGTGCCAGCAGCCCAACTAGCGGACAAGAGACCCAGTACTTC. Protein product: CASSPTSGQETQYF.

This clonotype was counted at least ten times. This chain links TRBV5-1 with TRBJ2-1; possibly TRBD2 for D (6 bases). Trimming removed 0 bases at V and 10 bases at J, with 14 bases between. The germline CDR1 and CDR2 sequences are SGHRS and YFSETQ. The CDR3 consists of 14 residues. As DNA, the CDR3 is TGCGCCAGCAGCTTGGTTTCTAGCGCGGAAGAGCAGTTCTTC. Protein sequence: CASSLVSSAEEQFF.

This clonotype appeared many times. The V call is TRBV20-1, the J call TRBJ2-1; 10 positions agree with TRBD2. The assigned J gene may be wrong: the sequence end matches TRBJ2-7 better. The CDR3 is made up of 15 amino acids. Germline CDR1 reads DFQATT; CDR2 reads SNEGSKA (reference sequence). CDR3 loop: CSARGSSGGPYEQYF. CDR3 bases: TGCAGTGCTAGAGGGTCTAGCGGGGGCCCCTACGAGCAGTACTTC.

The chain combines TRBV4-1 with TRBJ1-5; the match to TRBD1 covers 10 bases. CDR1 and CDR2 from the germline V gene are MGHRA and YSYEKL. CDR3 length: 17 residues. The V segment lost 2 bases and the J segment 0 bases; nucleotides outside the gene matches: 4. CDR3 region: CASSQWTGGDSNQPQHF. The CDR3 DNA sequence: TGCGCCAGCAGCCAATGGACAGGGGGTGATAGCAATCAGCCCCAGCATTTT.

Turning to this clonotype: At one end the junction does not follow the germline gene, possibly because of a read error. For the CDR3, the DNA is TGTGCCAGCCCCAGGGACCCGGAACTAGCTGCGTGCACCGGGGCGCTGTATTTT. Its translation: CASPRDPELAACTGALYF. The V gene is TRBV6-1, the J gene TRBJ2-2; tentatively, D is TRBD2 (6 bases). The CDR3 extends over 18 amino acids. Germline loops: CDR1 MNHNS, CDR2 SASEGT.

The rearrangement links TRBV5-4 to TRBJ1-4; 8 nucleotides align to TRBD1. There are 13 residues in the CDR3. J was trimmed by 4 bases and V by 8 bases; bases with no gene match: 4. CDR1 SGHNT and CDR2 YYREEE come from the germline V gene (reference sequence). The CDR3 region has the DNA TGTGCCAGTGGGACAGGCGGTAATGAAAAACTGTTTTTT. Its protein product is CASGTGGNEKLFF.

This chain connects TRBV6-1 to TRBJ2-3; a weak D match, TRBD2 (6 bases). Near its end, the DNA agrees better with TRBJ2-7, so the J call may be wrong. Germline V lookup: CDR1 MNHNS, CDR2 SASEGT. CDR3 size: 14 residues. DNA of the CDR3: TGTGCGGGTCAAGCGGGCGGGGACCCAGATACGCAGTACTTC. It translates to CAGQAGGDPDTQYF.

For the CDR3, the DNA is TGTGCCAGCAGCTTAGCGGGGTCTCCCTACGAGCAGTACTTC. This gives the protein CASSLAGSPYEQYF. The rearrangement joins TRBV7-2 to TRBJ2-5; D remains ambiguous. The J call may not be correct, given that the DNA end is closer to TRBJ2-7. The CDR3 has 14 amino acids. From germline, CDR1 is SGHTA and CDR2 FQGNSA.

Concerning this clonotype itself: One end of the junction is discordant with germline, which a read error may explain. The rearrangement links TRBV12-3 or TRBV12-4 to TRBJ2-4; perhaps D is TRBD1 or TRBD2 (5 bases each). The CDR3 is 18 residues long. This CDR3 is CASSAPGTGLWAKDTQYF. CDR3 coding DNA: TGTGCCAGCAGTGCCCCCGGGACGGGGCTGTGGGCCAAAGATACTCAGTATTTC.

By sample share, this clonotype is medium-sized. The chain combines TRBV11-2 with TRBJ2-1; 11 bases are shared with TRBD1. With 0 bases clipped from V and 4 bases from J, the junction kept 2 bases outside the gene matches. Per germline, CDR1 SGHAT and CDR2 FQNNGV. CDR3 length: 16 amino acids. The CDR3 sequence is CASSLEGQGGYNEQFF. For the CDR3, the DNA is TGTGCCAGCAGCTTAGAGGGACAGGGGGGATACAATGAGCAGTTCTTC.

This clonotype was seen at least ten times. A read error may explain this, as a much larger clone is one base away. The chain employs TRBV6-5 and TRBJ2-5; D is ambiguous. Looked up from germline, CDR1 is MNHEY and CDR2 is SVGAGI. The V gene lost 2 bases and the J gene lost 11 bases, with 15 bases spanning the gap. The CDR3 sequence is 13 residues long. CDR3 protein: CASSYLQYNEQYF. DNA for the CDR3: TGTGCCAGCAGTTACCTCCAGTACAATGAGCAGTACTTC.

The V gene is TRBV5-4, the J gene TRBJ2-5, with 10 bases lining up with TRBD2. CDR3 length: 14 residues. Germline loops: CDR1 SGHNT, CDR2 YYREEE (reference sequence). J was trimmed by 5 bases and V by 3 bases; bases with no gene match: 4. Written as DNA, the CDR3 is TGTGCCAGCAGCTCAGCGGGAGGGTCGGAGACCCAGTACTTC. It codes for CASSSAGGSETQYF.

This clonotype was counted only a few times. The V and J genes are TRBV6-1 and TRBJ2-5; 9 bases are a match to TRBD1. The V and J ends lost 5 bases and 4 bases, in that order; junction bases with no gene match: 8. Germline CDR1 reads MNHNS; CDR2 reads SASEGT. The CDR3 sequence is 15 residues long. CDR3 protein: CASSQGQGLTETQYF. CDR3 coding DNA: TGTGCCAGCAGTCAGGGACAGGGCCTAACAGAGACCCAGTACTTC.

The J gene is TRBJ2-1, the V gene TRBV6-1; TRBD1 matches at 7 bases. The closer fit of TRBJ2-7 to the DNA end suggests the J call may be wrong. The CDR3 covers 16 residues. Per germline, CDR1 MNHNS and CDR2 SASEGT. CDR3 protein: CASKRLGGKGSDTQYF. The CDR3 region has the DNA TGTGCCAGCAAGCGGCTAGGGGGCAAGGGCTCAGATACGCAGTACTTC.

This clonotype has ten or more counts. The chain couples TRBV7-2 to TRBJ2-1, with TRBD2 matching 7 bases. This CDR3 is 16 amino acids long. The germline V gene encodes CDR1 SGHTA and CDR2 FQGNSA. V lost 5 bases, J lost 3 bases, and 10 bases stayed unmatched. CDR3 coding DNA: TGTGCCAGCAGCAACTATGGAGGGAGGGTCTACAATGAGCAGTTCTTC. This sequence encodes CASSNYGGRVYNEQFF.

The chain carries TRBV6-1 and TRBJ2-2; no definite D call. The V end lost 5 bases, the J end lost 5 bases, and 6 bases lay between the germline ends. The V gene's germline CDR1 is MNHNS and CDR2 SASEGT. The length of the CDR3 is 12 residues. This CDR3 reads CASSPRTGELFF. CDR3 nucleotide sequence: TGTGCCAGCAGTCCCCGGACCGGGGAGCTGTTTTTT.

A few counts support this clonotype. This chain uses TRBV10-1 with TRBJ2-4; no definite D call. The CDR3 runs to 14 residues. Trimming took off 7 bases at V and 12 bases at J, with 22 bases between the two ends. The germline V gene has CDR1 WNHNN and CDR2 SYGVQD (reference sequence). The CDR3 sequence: CASTGRRAKDTQYF. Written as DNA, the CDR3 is TGCGCCAGCACGGGCCGGCGAGCCAAAGATACTCAGTACTTC.